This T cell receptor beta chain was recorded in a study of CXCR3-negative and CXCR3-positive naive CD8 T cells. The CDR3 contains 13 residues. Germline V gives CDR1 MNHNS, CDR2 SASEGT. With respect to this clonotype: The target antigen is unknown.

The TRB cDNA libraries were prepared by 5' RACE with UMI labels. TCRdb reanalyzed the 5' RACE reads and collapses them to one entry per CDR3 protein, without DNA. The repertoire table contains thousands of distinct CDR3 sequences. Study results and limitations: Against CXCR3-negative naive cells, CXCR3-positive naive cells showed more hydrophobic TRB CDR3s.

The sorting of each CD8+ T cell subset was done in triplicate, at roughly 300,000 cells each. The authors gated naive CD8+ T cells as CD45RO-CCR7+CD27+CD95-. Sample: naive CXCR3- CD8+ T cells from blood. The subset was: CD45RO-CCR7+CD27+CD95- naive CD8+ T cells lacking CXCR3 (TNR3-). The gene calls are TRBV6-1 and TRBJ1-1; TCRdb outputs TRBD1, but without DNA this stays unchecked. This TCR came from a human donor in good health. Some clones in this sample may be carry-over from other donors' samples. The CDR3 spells CASSFGQGTEAFF.